The entry that follows covers one T cell receptor beta chain sequence. These data belong to a study of blood T cell repertoires in COVID-19. Study details: Some COVID-19 samples were acute and others convalescent; all came from the United States, Italy and Spain. Sources were T cells, B-cell-depleted T cells, or PBMCs; the material itself was cDNA or gDNA.

Source study methods: Estimation of nucleated cell counts relied on the amplification of reference gene primers. The repertoire was sequenced with immunoSEQ multiplex PCR; TCRdb's copy has only in-frame clones and lacks some. That table furnishes V, J and clone size, whereas the DNA furnished D and trimming. The data contain about 70,000 clones, about 82% of them singletons. This CDR3 region has 17 residues. Per germline, CDR1 MGHRA and CDR2 YSYEKL. The V gene lost 1 base and the J gene lost 4 bases, with 14 bases spanning the gap. The material sequenced was peripheral blood. The rearrangement uses TRBV4-1 and TRBJ2-6; D is perhaps TRBD1 (7 bases). The TCR originated in a woman aged 55-69 years with acute or convalescent COVID-19. The CDR3 region is CASSQATGAGGANVLTF. The CDR3 bases are TGCGCCAGCAGCCAAGCAACAGGGGCGGGAGGGGCCAACGTCCTGACTTTC.